This section outlines one T cell receptor (beta chain) sequence together with its context. Its antigen remains unknown. These data originate in a study of T cell responses to AZD1222 COVID-19 vaccine. General study results and limits: Researchers took repertoire samples only after the peak T cell response had come. CD4 TCRs associated with vaccination spanned spike, dominating at 160-218 and 743-854. Donors were largely white British and mainly female; clonal diversity was possibly underestimated.

The data were produced by immunoSEQ multiplex PCR, yet TCRdb's version contains in-frame clones alone and is incomplete. The table includes some 190,000 clones, 80% to 95% detected once. This CDR3 is 14 amino acids long. The V end was cut by 6 bases, the J end by 4 bases, with 12 bases between. The germline gives CDR1 SNHLY, CDR2 FYNNEI. This sample comprised peripheral blood, obtained 28 days after the second AZD1222 dose. The rearrangement uses TRBV2 and TRBJ1-4; D is unresolved. This TCR was sampled from an adult who received the AZD1222 COVID-19 vaccine. The CDR3 DNA is TGTGCCAGCAGAGCGAGAGGATATAATGAAAAACTGTTTTTT. The encoded protein is CASRARGYNEKLFF.